The 3 T cell receptor delta chains listed next were all sequenced from one sample in a study of γδ T cells in repeated Plasmodium falciparum infection (dated by TCRdb to the early 2020s). Receptors were amplified or captured by multiplex PCR. This sample was sequenced with an Illumina MiSeq. Public reads were reanalyzed in TCRdb with CATT, and rows carrying the same DNA were merged afterwards. Present in this sample are roughly 90,000 delta-chain clones, more than 1.4% of which were seen just once. Over 8% of the sample lies in the top ten. For bulk TCR repertoire analysis, Vgamma9/Vdelta2+ and Vdelta2-negative gammadelta T cell populations were flow-sorted out of peripheral blood mononuclear cells. The sequenced material came from gamma-delta T cells from blood. The receptors stem from a pool of human donors (malaria-infected and uninfected, not separated).

In this sample, this clone turned up a few times. This sequence is one base from a far larger clone and is likely a read error. Within the sample, other DNA sequences also encode this same CDR3. The chain uses TRDV1 and TRDJ1, with 11 positions matching TRDD3. TCRdb carries no J gene annotation; the J gene was assigned here by matching the DNA with germline. The CDR3 is 21 residues long. The germline V gene encodes CDR1 TSWWSYY and CDR2 QGS. In DNA form, the CDR3 reads TGTGCTCTGGGGGAACTTTCCGCCCCAATGTACTGGGGGATAGACACCGATAAACTCATCTTT. Its protein product is CALGELSAPMYWGIDTDKLIF.

Concerning this clone: A read error likely explains why the TCRdb protein, taken from a much larger clone, differs from this DNA's translation at residue 3; the protein shown is translated from the DNA. The chain joins TRDV1 to TRDJ1; D remains unclear. CDR3 size: 19 residues. The germline V gene has CDR1 TSWWSYY and CDR2 QGS. The CDR3 region has the DNA TGTGCTCCTGGTCGTCCCCTTGTCGGGACCAAACCTTACACCGATAAGCTCATCTTT. It is translated as CAPGRPLVGTKPYTDKLIF.

In its sample, this clone was seen a few times. The amino acid sequence in TCRdb belongs to a much larger clone and departs from this DNA's translation at residue 3, likely a sequencing read error; the sequence shown is translated from the DNA. The gene calls are TRDV2 and TRDJ1, with 8 positions matching TRDD3. The J gene, left out of TCRdb, was set here by checking the DNA against germline. The germline gives CDR1 GEAIGNYY, CDR2 EKD. The CDR3 length is 16 residues. The CDR3 DNA reads TGTGCCCGTGACTTACTGGGGGGGACGCGGTCGGATAAACTCATCTTT. It yields the protein CARDLLGGTRSDKLIF.